These 3 T cell receptor beta chains came from one sample sequenced in a study of control samples from healthy donors and cancer patients. Repertoires were generated with immunoSEQ multiplex PCR, while TCRdb's copy carries only in-frame clones and drops some. The repertoire consists of roughly 23,000 clones, with 65% to 90% occurring once and the leading ten covering roughly a quarter. Sequencing was done on a sample of PBMCs. All receptors come from a man aged 60 to 69 with head and neck cancer.

The CDR3 DNA is TGCAGCGTTTTAGGACGAGGACAGCGTTTTAACTATGGCTACACCTTC. Protein sequence: CSVLGRGQRFNYGYTF. The chain employs TRBV29-1 and TRBJ1-2; D perhaps matches TRBD1 (6 bases). The CDR3 is made up of 16 amino acids. CDR1 is SQVTM and CDR2 is ANQGSEA in the germline V gene. V was trimmed by 5 bases and J by 1 base, leaving 20 bases between them.

This clone appeared once. V usage is TRBV7-6 and J usage is TRBJ2-7; D is possibly TRBD1 or TRBD2 (5 bases each). This CDR3 has 13 residues. Trimming shortened V by 4 bases and J by 7 bases, and 14 bases separated the two germline ends. Germline V gives CDR1 SGHVS, CDR2 FNYEAQ. The CDR3 coding sequence is TGTGCCAGCAGCTATTCGTGGGGACGGGAGCAGTACTTC. Translating it yields CASSYSWGREQYF. Full variable domain (outside the CDR3, taken from reference TRBV7-6 and TRBJ2-7): GAGVSQSPRYKVTKRGQDVALRCDPISGHVSLYWYRQALGQGPEFLTYFNYEAQQDKSGLPNDRFSAERPEGSISTLTIQRTEQRDSAMYRCASSYSWGREQYFGPGTRLTVT.

The rearrangement uses TRBV27 and TRBJ2-7, with unresolved D. V shed 2 bases and J shed 2 bases, with 10 bases lying between them. Looked up from germline, CDR1 is MNHEY and CDR2 is SMNVEV (reference sequence). The CDR3 consists of 14 residues. CDR3 region: CASSLEVLTYEQYF. The CDR3 nucleotides read TGTGCCAGCAGTTTAGAAGTCCTCACCTACGAGCAGTACTTC.